This T cell receptor beta chain was documented in a study of OX40 agonist ivuxolimab in advanced cancers. Whole-study context: The patients received ivuxolimab by intravenous route every 2 weeks at 0.01 to 10 mg/kg.

General observations from the study: The authors did not determine the antigen specificity of the expanded peripheral T cells.

In regard to this clone: Its antigen is unknown. The sample holds other DNA sequences that translate to the same CDR3.

Using immunoSEQ multiplex PCR, the repertoire was profiled, and TCRdb retains in-frame clones only, with some absent. The sample includes over 25,000 clones, roughly four fifths of them seen just once. Germline CDR1 SGDLS, CDR2 YYNGEE. V dropped 0 bases and J dropped 4 bases, with 7 bases sitting between them. The CDR3 loop spans 14 amino acids. The source of this sequence is an adult with an advanced solid tumor such as melanoma, head and neck, liver or kidney cancer. The chain combines TRBV9 with TRBJ2-2; perhaps D is TRBD1 or TRBD2 (5 bases each). The specimen was CD4+ or CD8+ T cells sorted from blood, collected in a trial of the OX40 agonist ivuxolimab. In DNA, the CDR3 is TGTGCCAGCAGCGTAGGTGGGGGCACCGGGGAGCTGTTTTTT. Translated, it gives CASSVGGGTGELFF. The full variable domain, rest sourced from reference TRBV9 and TRBJ2-2, is DSGVTQTPKHLITATGQRVTLRCSPRSGDLSVYWYQQSLDQGLQFLIQYYNGEERAKGNILERFSAQQFPDLHSELNLSSLELGDSALYFCASSVGGGTGELFFGEGSRLTVL.